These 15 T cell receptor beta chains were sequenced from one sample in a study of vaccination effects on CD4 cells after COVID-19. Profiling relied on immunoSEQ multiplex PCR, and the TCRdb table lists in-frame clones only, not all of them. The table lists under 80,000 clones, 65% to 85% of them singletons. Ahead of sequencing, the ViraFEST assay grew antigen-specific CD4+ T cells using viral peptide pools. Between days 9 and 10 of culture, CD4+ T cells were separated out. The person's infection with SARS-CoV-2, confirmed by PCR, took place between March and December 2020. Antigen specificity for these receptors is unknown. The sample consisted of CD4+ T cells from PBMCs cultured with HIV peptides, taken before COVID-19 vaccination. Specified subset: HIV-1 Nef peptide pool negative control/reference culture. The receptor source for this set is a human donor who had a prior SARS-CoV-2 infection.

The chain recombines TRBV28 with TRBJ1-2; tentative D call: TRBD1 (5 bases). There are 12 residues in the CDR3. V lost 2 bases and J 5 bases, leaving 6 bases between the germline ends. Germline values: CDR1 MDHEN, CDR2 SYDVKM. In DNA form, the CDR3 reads TGTGCCAGCAGTTTACGACAGTATGGCTACACCTTC. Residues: CASSLRQYGYTF.

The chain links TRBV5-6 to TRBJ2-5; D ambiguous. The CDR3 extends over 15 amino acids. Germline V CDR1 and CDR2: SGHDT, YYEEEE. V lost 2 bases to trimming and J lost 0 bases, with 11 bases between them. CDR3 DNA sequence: TGTGCCAGCAGCTTCTCCCCCCACGACCAAGAGACCCAGTACTTC. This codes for CASSFSPHDQETQYF.

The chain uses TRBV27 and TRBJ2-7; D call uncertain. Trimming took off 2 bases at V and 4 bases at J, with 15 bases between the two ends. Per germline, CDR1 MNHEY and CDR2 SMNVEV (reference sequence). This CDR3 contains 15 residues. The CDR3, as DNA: TGTGCCAGCAGTTTAGGACGGCCTCAGGTATACGAGCAGTACTTC. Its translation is CASSLGRPQVYEQYF.

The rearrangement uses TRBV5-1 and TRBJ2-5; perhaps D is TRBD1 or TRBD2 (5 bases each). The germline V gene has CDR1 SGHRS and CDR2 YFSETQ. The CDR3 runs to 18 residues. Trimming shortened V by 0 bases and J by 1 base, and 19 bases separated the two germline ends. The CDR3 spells CASSLAIGLGEIQETQYF. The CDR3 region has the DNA TGCGCCAGCAGCTTGGCGATTGGTTTAGGGGAGATCCAAGAGACCCAGTACTTC.

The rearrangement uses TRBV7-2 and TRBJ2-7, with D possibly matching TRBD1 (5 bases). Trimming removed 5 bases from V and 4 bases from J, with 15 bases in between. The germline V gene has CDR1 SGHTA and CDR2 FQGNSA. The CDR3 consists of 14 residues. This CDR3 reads CASSAGSVEYEQYF. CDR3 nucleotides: TGTGCCAGCAGCGCAGGGTCAGTGGAGTACGAGCAGTACTTC.

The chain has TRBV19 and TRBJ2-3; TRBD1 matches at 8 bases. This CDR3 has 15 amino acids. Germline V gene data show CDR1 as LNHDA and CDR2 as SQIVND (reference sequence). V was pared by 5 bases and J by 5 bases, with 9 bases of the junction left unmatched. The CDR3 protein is CASSPVDRALDTQYF. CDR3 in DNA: TGTGCCAGTAGTCCGGTGGACAGGGCCCTAGATACGCAGTATTTT.

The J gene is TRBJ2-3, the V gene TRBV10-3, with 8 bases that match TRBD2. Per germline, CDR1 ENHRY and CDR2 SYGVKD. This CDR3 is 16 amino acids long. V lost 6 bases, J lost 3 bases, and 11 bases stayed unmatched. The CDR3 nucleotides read TGTGCCATCAGCCCTAGGGCAGGCGGGGGGACAGATACGCAGTATTTT. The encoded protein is CAISPRAGGGTDTQYF.

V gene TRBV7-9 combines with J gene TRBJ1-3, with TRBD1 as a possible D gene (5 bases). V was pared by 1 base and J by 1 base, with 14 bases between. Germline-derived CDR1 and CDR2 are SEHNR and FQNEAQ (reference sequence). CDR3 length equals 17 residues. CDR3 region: CASSLGWGVRSGNTIYF. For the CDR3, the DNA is TGTGCCAGCAGCTTAGGATGGGGGGTTCGGTCTGGAAACACCATATATTTT.

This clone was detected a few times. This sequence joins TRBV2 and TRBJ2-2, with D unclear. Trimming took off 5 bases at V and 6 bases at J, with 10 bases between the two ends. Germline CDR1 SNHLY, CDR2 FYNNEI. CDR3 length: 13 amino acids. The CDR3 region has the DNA TGTGCCAGCAGTAACCTTCTTCCCGGGGAGCTGTTTTTT. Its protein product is CASSNLLPGELFF.

CDR3 nucleotides: TGTGCCAGCTCACCACGAAATCCCGGGACAGGCTTTTCTGGCTACACCTTC. Translated, it gives CASSPRNPGTGFSGYTF. The chain couples TRBV18 to TRBJ1-2, with 8 positions matching TRBD1. This CDR3 contains 17 residues. Unmatched junction bases numbered 14, after V lost 1 base and J lost 7 bases. Germline V lookup: CDR1 KGHSH, CDR2 LQKENI.

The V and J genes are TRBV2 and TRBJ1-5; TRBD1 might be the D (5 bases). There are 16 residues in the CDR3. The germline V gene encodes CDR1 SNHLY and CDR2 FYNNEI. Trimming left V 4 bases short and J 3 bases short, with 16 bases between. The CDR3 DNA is TGTGCCAGCAGTGGGTCGCAGGGTGGCCCCAATCAGCCCCAGCATTTT. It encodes CASSGSQGGPNQPQHF.

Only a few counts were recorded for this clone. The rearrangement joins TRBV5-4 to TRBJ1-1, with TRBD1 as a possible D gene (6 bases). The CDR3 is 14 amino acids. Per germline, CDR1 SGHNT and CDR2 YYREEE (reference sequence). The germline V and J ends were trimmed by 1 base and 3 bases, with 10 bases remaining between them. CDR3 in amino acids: CASSLSRGYTEAFF. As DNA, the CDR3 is TGTGCCAGCAGCTTGAGCAGGGGCTACACTGAAGCTTTCTTT.

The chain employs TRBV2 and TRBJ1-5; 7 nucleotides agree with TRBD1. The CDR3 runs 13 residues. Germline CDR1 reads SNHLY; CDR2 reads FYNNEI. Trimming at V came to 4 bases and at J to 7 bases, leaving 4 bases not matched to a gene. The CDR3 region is CASSAMGQQPQHF. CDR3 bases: TGTGCCAGCAGTGCTATGGGACAGCAGCCCCAGCATTTT.

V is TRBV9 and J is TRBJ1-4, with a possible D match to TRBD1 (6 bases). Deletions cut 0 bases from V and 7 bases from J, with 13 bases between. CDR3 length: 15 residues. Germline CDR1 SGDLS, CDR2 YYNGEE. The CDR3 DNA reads TGTGCCAGCAGCGTAGGTCTGGGGGCTATTGAAAAACTGTTTTTT. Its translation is CASSVGLGAIEKLFF. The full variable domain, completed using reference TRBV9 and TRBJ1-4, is DSGVTQTPKHLITATGQRVTLRCSPRSGDLSVYWYQQSLDQGLQFLIQYYNGEERAKGNILERFSAQQFPDLHSELNLSSLELGDSALYFCASSVGLGAIEKLFFGSGTQLSVL.

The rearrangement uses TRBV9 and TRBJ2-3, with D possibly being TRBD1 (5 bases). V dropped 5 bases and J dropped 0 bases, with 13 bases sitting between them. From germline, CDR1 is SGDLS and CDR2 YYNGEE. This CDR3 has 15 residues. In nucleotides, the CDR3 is TGTGCCAGCAGTGGCACAGGTCGGAGCACAGATACGCAGTATTTT. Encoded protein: CASSGTGRSTDTQYF.